These 32 T cell receptor beta chains were sequenced from one sample in a study of response to subunit inactivated influenza vaccine. Each CDR3 protein is one row after TCRdb ran MiXCR on the RT-PCR reads. The repertoire holds 650,000 or so distinct CDR3 sequences, with around 13% as singletons. Specimen: PBMCs from blood, collected roughly 15 days before vaccination. Source of these receptors: a man aged 45 to 65 who received an inactivated influenza vaccine.

This clonotype was picked up many times. V is TRBV29-1 and J is TRBJ2-1; D uncertain. CDR3 length equals 14 residues. Germline-derived CDR1 and CDR2 are SQVTM and ANQGSEA. V lost 7 bases and J lost 0, with 13 bases in between. CDR3 bases: TGCAGCGCCCGGTTGGTGAGCTCCTACAATGAGCAGTTCTTC. This codes for CSARLVSSYNEQFF.

The chain joins TRBV3-1 to TRBJ1-2, with D uncertain. Germline lookup yields CDR1 LGHDT and CDR2 YNNKEL (reference sequence). V lost 7 bases and J 0 bases, leaving 12 bases between the germline ends. This CDR3 comprises 14 residues. The CDR3 bases are TGTGCCAGCAACCCATTTGGGACTAACTATGGCTACACCTTC. This codes for CASNPFGTNYGYTF.

The V and J genes are TRBV4-3 and TRBJ2-1, with TRBD1 identical over 9 bases. The germline CDR1 and CDR2 sequences are LGHNA and YSLEER. This CDR3 has 17 residues. V dropped 3 bases and J dropped 5; count of bases not matched to a gene: 11. CDR3 nucleotide sequence: TGCGCCAGCAGCCACTTAAACCGGGACAGGGCAGACAATGAGCAGTTCTTC. This translates into CASSHLNRDRADNEQFF.

The table lists this clonotype with a few counts. The chain has TRBV12-3 or TRBV12-4 and TRBJ2-4, with a weak D call TRBD2 (6 bases). Trimming shortened V by 4 bases and J by 7 bases, and 14 bases separated the two germline ends. The CDR3 runs to 14 residues. The CDR3 loop reads CASSSQGGRNIQYF. The CDR3 DNA is TGTGCCAGCAGTTCTCAGGGAGGTAGGAACATTCAGTACTTC.

The chain carries TRBV20-1 and TRBJ2-3; 8 bases agree with TRBD2. Germline V CDR1 and CDR2: DFQATT, SNEGSKA (reference sequence). The CDR3 covers 14 residues. V was clipped by 6 bases and J by 3 bases; unmatched bases: 8. Here the CDR3 DNA reads TGCAGTGCGTCCCCCGGGACTAGAACAGATACGCAGTATTTT. It codes for CSASPGTRTDTQYF.

J is TRBJ2-3 and V is TRBV20-1; D not certain. The V gene lost 6 bases and the J gene lost 4 bases, with 8 bases spanning the gap. Germline values: CDR1 DFQATT, CDR2 SNEGSKA (reference sequence). This CDR3 region has 11 residues. The CDR3 nucleotides read TGCAGTGCAACCTTTGCAGATACGCAGTATTTT. Protein: CSATFADTQYF.

The chain is built from TRBV7-8 and TRBJ2-5; either TRBD1 or TRBD2 may supply D (6 bases each). V lost 5 bases and J lost 5, with 24 bases in between. This CDR3 region has 17 residues. CDR1 is SGHVS, CDR2 FQNEAQ, per germline. DNA of the CDR3: TGTGCCAGCAGCCAAGTCGGGGGCCTGAGGGTGTCGGAGACCCAGTACTTC. This encodes CASSQVGGLRVSETQYF.

The chain employs TRBV5-5 and TRBJ2-3, with a weak D call TRBD2 (6 bases). CDR3 size: 15 residues. CDR1 and CDR2 from the germline V gene are SGHKS and YYEKEE (reference sequence). V lost 3 bases and J 0 bases, leaving 11 bases between the germline ends. The CDR3 DNA reads TGTGCCAGCAGCTATACCGGGACTAGCACAGATACGCAGTATTTT. Translated: CASSYTGTSTDTQYF.

This clonotype was seen a few times. The V gene is TRBV7-9, the J gene TRBJ2-3, with a weak D call TRBD2 (6 bases). V lost 4 bases to trimming and J lost 0 bases, with 14 bases between them. Germline values: CDR1 SEHNR, CDR2 FQNEAQ (reference sequence). The CDR3 runs 16 residues. The CDR3 coding sequence is TGTGCCAGCAGCTATAGTAGCGGATATAGCACAGATACGCAGTATTTT. Protein: CASSYSSGYSTDTQYF.

This clonotype was seen repeatedly, ten times or more. This rearrangement joins TRBV11-2 to TRBJ2-1; D remains ambiguous. There are 15 residues in the CDR3. Trimming stripped 5 bases from V and 0 bases from J, with 11 bases between. The V gene's germline CDR1 is SGHAT and CDR2 FQNNGV. The CDR3 here is CASSPRGFSYNEQFF. CDR3 coding DNA: TGTGCCAGCAGCCCACGCGGATTCTCCTACAATGAGCAGTTCTTC.

The chain couples TRBV18 to TRBJ2-2; 8 nucleotides match TRBD1. The CDR3 is made up of 15 amino acids. Germline values: CDR1 KGHSH, CDR2 LQKENI. V was pared by 5 bases and J by 2 bases, with 4 bases of the junction left unmatched. For the CDR3, the DNA is TGTGCCAGCTCATCGACAGGGGTAAACACCGGGGAGCTGTTTTTT. This gives the protein CASSSTGVNTGELFF.

The V call is TRBV3-1, the J call TRBJ2-1, with unresolved D. V shed 0 bases and J shed 8 bases, with 8 bases lying between them. The CDR3 sequence is 13 residues long. CDR1 LGHDT and CDR2 YNNKEL come from the germline V gene (reference sequence). The DNA for the CDR3 is TGTGCCAGCAGCCAAGATTGGACCCATGAGCAGTTCTTC. Translating gives CASSQDWTHEQFF.

This chain connects TRBV5-4 to TRBJ2-6; the D gene could be TRBD1 or TRBD2 (5 bases each). Germline-derived CDR1 and CDR2 are SGHNT and YYREEE (reference sequence). This CDR3 spans 17 amino acids. The germline V and J ends were trimmed by 6 bases and 0 bases, with 16 bases remaining between them. Here the CDR3 reads CASTSGQVLSGANVLTF. The CDR3 DNA sequence: TGTGCCAGCACCTCGGGGCAGGTCCTCTCTGGGGCCAACGTCCTGACTTTC.

This clonotype turned up a few times. The gene calls are TRBV6-2 or TRBV6-3 and TRBJ2-5; D may be TRBD2 (7 bases). Per germline, CDR1 MNHEY and CDR2 SVGEGT. This CDR3 comprises 15 residues. V gave up 6 bases and J gave up 3 bases, with 17 bases separating them. The CDR3 nucleotides read TGTGCCAGCAGACTAAGAGGGGGGGGCGAAGAGACCCAGTACTTC. Translation: CASRLRGGGEETQYF.

The chain joins TRBV20-1 to TRBJ2-1, with 11 bases lining up with TRBD2. V dropped 1 base and J dropped 8; count of bases not matched to a gene: 4. Germline values: CDR1 DFQATT, CDR2 SNEGSKA (reference sequence). This CDR3 spans 14 amino acids. CDR3 protein: CSARGLAGFDEQFF. The CDR3 DNA sequence: TGCAGTGCTAGAGGACTAGCGGGATTCGATGAGCAGTTCTTC.

This clonotype has a single count. The chain combines TRBV11-3 with TRBJ2-1; D is possibly TRBD1 or TRBD2 (7 bases each). The germline V gene encodes CDR1 SGHNT and CDR2 YENEEA. This CDR3 is 13 amino acids long. V dropped 2 bases and J dropped 7 bases, with 9 bases sitting between them. The CDR3 spells CASSLQGGNEQFF. The CDR3 coding sequence is TGTGCCAGCAGCTTACAGGGGGGGAATGAGCAGTTCTTC.

This clonotype has just a few counts. The chain employs TRBV9 and TRBJ1-4; D gene unclear. Germline values: CDR1 SGDLS, CDR2 YYNGEE. V was clipped by 3 bases and J by 4 bases, with 7 bases between them. CDR3 length: 13 amino acids. The CDR3 DNA follows: TGTGCCAGCAGCGCGAGGCTTAATGAAAAACTGTTTTTT. Translating gives CASSARLNEKLFF.

This clonotype was recorded many times. V and J are TRBV11-2 and TRBJ2-7; D remains ambiguous. In germline, CDR1 is SGHAT, CDR2 FQNNGV. The CDR3 totals 16 residues. V was cut by 5 bases and J by 0 bases, with 17 bases left in between. In nucleotides, the CDR3 is TGTGCCAGCAGCCCCTATTATTCAGCTTCCTCCTACGAGCAGTACTTC. Its translation: CASSPYYSASSYEQYF.

The chain couples TRBV7-6 to TRBJ1-3, with D possibly matching TRBD1 (5 bases). Looked up from germline, CDR1 is SGHVS and CDR2 is FNYEAQ. The CDR3 is 16 residues long. Trimming cost V 5 bases and J 0 bases, with 14 bases left between them. CDR3 loop: CASSANSGSSGNTIYF. CDR3 nucleotides: TGTGCCAGCAGCGCTAACTCAGGGAGCTCTGGAAACACCATATATTTT.

The V call is TRBV28, the J call TRBJ2-1, with 9 bases fitting TRBD2. The V and J ends lost 4 bases and 8 bases, in that order; junction bases with no gene match: 15. Germline assignment: CDR1 MDHEN and CDR2 SYDVKM. The CDR3 is 17 amino acids. In DNA form, the CDR3 reads TGTGCCAGCAGTTGGATCGGAGGGGGACTAGCTCGCGATGAGCAGTTCTTC. Translating it yields CASSWIGGGLARDEQFF.

The genes are TRBV28 and TRBJ2-3; D possibly corresponds to TRBD1 (5 bases). The CDR3 contains 18 residues. The germline V and J ends were trimmed by 3 bases and 4 bases, with 23 bases remaining between them. CDR1 MDHEN and CDR2 SYDVKM come from the germline V gene. DNA for the CDR3: TGTGCCAGCAGTTTCTCCGTCCAATTCGGTGGGGCCTCAGATACGCAGTATTTT. This codes for CASSFSVQFGGASDTQYF.

The chain combines TRBV29-1 with TRBJ1-1, with D possibly TRBD1 on 5 matching bases. The CDR3 runs 12 residues. V dropped 6 bases and J dropped 4 bases, with 12 bases sitting between them. Germline CDR1 and CDR2: SQVTM and ANQGSEA. The CDR3 reads CSVALGGTEAFF. The CDR3 coding sequence is TGCAGCGTGGCCCTCGGGGGCACTGAAGCTTTCTTT.

The chain combines TRBV7-9 with TRBJ2-3; D is ambiguous. V lost 1 base and J 4 bases, leaving 12 bases between the germline ends. The CDR3 totals 15 residues. Germline values: CDR1 SEHNR, CDR2 FQNEAQ (reference sequence). The DNA for the CDR3 is TGTGCCAGCAGCTTAGATGGGATACCGGCAGATACGCAGTATTTT. Amino acids: CASSLDGIPADTQYF. Full variable domain (missing parts from reference TRBV7-9 and TRBJ2-3): DTGVSQNPRHKITKRGQNVTFRCDPISEHNRLYWYRQTLGQGPEFLTYFQNEAQLEKSRLLSDRFSAERPKGSFSTLEIQRTEQGDSAMYLCASSLDGIPADTQYFGPGTRLTVL.

The chain carries TRBV4-1 and TRBJ2-3; the D is unclear. Trimming removed 0 bases at V and 4 bases at J, with 17 bases between. The V gene's germline CDR1 is MGHRA and CDR2 YSYEKL. The CDR3 is made up of 17 amino acids. The chain's CDR3 is CASSQDSAFSTADTQYF. The DNA of the CDR3 is TGCGCCAGCAGCCAAGATTCGGCCTTCTCGACCGCAGATACGCAGTATTTT.

The chain combines TRBV5-1 with TRBJ2-3; 7 nucleotides line up with TRBD2. The CDR3 has 16 amino acids. Trimming cost V 2 bases and J 0 bases; bases outside gene matches: 6. The germline CDR1 and CDR2 sequences are SGHRS and YFSETQ. The CDR3 DNA follows: TGCGCCAGCAGCTTCCGCGGGGGACCTAGCACAGATACGCAGTATTTT. Its translation is CASSFRGGPSTDTQYF.

This clonotype occurred a few times. The chain carries TRBV5-1 and TRBJ1-1; D possibly corresponds to TRBD1 (5 bases). The V gene lost 4 bases and the J gene lost 3 bases, with 22 bases spanning the gap. Germline V gene sequence: CDR1 SGHRS, CDR2 YFSETQ. The CDR3 is 17 amino acids. The CDR3 here is CASSALQVRPKDTEAFF. The CDR3, as DNA: TGCGCCAGCAGCGCTCTACAGGTTCGTCCCAAAGACACTGAAGCTTTCTTT.

In its sample, this clonotype was seen a few times. The chain combines TRBV11-2 with TRBJ1-3; the D gene is possibly TRBD1 (5 bases). The CDR3 totals 15 residues. Germline lookup yields CDR1 SGHAT and CDR2 FQNNGV. Trimming removed 1 base from V and 1 base from J, with 8 bases in between. CDR3 coding DNA: TGTGCCAGCAGCTTAGCGGCAGGGTCTGGAAACACCATATATTTT. Encoded protein: CASSLAAGSGNTIYF. The variable domain in full, with the rest retrieved from reference TRBV11-2 and TRBJ1-3, is EAGVAQSPRYKIIEKRQSVAFWCNPISGHATLYWYQQILGQGPKLLIQFQNNGVVDDSQLPKDRFSAERLKGVDSTLKIQPAKLEDSAVYLCASSLAAGSGNTIYFGEGSWLTVV.

The table lists this clonotype with many counts. The rearrangement joins TRBV12-3 or TRBV12-4 to TRBJ2-3; 9 bases are a match to TRBD1. Unmatched junction bases numbered 6, after V lost 6 bases and J lost 2 bases. This CDR3 has 15 amino acids. The CDR3 here is CASSPGTGPTDTQYF. CDR3 bases: TGTGCCAGCAGCCCCGGGACAGGGCCCACAGATACGCAGTATTTT.

The rearrangement links TRBV2 to TRBJ2-1, with TRBD2 matching 8 bases. The length of the CDR3 is 14 residues. The germline V gene has CDR1 SNHLY and CDR2 FYNNEI. Germline trimming cut 8 bases from V and 7 bases from J; bases unmatched to any gene: 10. The CDR3 sequence is CASRREGLLNEQFF. CDR3 sequence (DNA): TGTGCCAGCCGTCGGGAGGGCCTGCTGAATGAGCAGTTCTTC.

Notes on this clonotype: A read error may account for a junction end that differs from germline. The chain recombines TRBV29-1 with TRBJ2-1, with 16 bases matching TRBD2. CDR1 and CDR2 (germline): SQVTM, ANQGSEA. The CDR3 sequence is 16 residues long. CDR3 DNA: TGCAGCGTGGAAGGGACTAGCGGGAGGGCGCGTTATGAGCAGTTCTTC. Amino acid sequence: CSVEGTSGRARYEQFF.

This clonotype has a handful of counts. The V gene is TRBV12-3 or TRBV12-4, the J gene TRBJ2-3; 12 nucleotides line up with TRBD2. V gave up 5 bases and J gave up 4 bases; unmatched junction bases: 4. The CDR3 has 15 residues. The CDR3 sequence is CASSASGRASDTQYF. The CDR3 region has the DNA TGTGCCAGCAGTGCTAGCGGGAGGGCGTCAGATACGCAGTATTTT.

The chain recombines TRBV7-2 with TRBJ1-4; 8 bases match TRBD1. Germline values: CDR1 SGHTA, CDR2 FQGNSA. The CDR3 length is 14 residues. V lost 2 bases, J lost 8 bases, and 4 bases stayed unmatched. The CDR3 DNA reads TGTGCCAGCAGCTTAAGGACAGGGATCGAAAAACTGTTTTTT. It encodes CASSLRTGIEKLFF.